These 4 T cell receptor beta chains were all obtained from the same sample, sequenced in a study of T cell responses to AZD1222 COVID-19 vaccine. Only in-frame clones appear in the TCRdb table, and some are missing; sequencing was by immunoSEQ multiplex PCR. The data contain a few hundred thousand clones, more than 85% of them singletons. The source material was peripheral blood, sampled on day 0 of AZD1222 vaccination. The receptors come from an adult in good health.

The gene calls are TRBV28 and TRBJ2-2; no clear D. Germline V gene sequence: CDR1 MDHEN, CDR2 SYDVKM. The germline V and J ends were trimmed by 8 bases and 6 bases, with 19 bases remaining between them. CDR3 size: 15 residues. This CDR3 reads CASVRRQARAGELFF. DNA of the CDR3: TGTGCCAGCGTCCGACGGCAAGCTAGGGCCGGGGAGCTGTTTTTT.

The DNA for the CDR3 is TGTGCCAGCAGCAACGGGGAGGTTACTGAAGCTTTCTTT. The encoded protein is CASSNGEVTEAFF. The chain combines TRBV3-1 (or the pseudogene TRBV3-2) with TRBJ1-1; no clear D gene. From germline, CDR1 is LGHDT and CDR2 YNNKEL (reference sequence). Trimming cost V 5 bases and J 5 bases, with 12 bases left between them. This CDR3 is 13 amino acids long.

The gene calls are TRBV24-1 and TRBJ1-2; D gene uncertain. Germline V gene lookup returns CDR1 KGHDR and CDR2 SFDVKD. Trimming removed 4 bases from V and 4 bases from J, with 9 bases in between. The CDR3 has 13 residues. CDR3 in DNA: TGTGCCACCAGTGACAGGACGTTCTATGGCTACACCTTC. Translated, it gives CATSDRTFYGYTF.

V and J are TRBV5-6 and TRBJ1-1; unclear D gene. With 0 bases removed from V and 3 bases from J, the gap between germline ends came to 3 bases. This CDR3 has 12 amino acids. Per germline, CDR1 SGHDT and CDR2 YYEEEE. The CDR3 DNA sequence: TGTGCCAGCAGCTTGGCTTACACTGAAGCTTTCTTT. Translation: CASSLAYTEAFF.